The 13 T cell receptor beta chains given below trace back to one sample, sequenced in a study of early T cells in non-severe SARS-CoV-2 infection. TCRdb re-analysed the 5' RACE reads in MiXCR, keeping a single row per CDR3 protein. The sample has roughly 66,000 distinct CDR3 sequences, roughly 10% seen once. The sequencing sample was made of whole blood. These receptor sequences come from an adult who was a healthcare worker with PCR-confirmed SARS-CoV-2 infection or an uninfected control (not recorded which).

The chain employs TRBV6-1 and TRBJ2-1, with TRBD2 identical over 10 bases. V dropped 6 bases and J dropped 5; count of bases not matched to a gene: 7. CDR3 length equals 15 residues. Germline V gene lookup returns CDR1 MNHNS and CDR2 SASEGT. The CDR3: CASRYKGTSDNEQFF. Written as DNA, the CDR3 is TGTGCCAGCAGGTACAAAGGGACTAGCGACAATGAGCAGTTCTTC.

This clonotype showed up just a few times. The chain is built from TRBV27 and TRBJ1-6; weak D call: TRBD1 (5 bases). The CDR3 contains 17 residues. Germline V lookup: CDR1 MNHEY, CDR2 SMNVEV (reference sequence). V was pared by 8 bases and J by 7 bases, with 24 bases between. CDR3 protein: CASRQALSAGLNSPLHF. The CDR3 bases are TGTGCCAGCCGCCAGGCCCTCTCCGCAGGGTTAAATTCACCCCTCCACTTT.

This clonotype has a handful of counts. The chain is built from TRBV6-6 and TRBJ2-3; D not certain. Germline loops: CDR1 MNHNY, CDR2 SVGAGI (reference sequence). V dropped 6 bases and J dropped 5 bases, with 6 bases sitting between them. The CDR3 runs 11 residues. CDR3 loop: CASSSQDTQYF. CDR3 nucleotides: TGTGCCAGCAGCTCACAAGATACGCAGTATTTT.

This clonotype was seen at least ten times. V and J are TRBV5-1 and TRBJ2-5; 7 nucleotides match TRBD1. The CDR3 is made up of 15 amino acids. Looked up from germline, CDR1 is SGHRS and CDR2 is YFSETQ. V was clipped by 2 bases and J by 2 bases; unmatched bases: 6. The CDR3 nucleotides read TGCGCCAGCAGCTTAATCTGGGACAGACAAGAGACCCAGTACTTC. This sequence encodes CASSLIWDRQETQYF.

This clonotype has a count of ten or more. The chain carries TRBV28 and TRBJ2-3; weak D call: TRBD2 (6 bases). V was shortened by 3 bases and J by 2 bases, with 12 bases between the two germline ends. The CDR3 consists of 15 residues. Germline CDR1 is MDHEN and CDR2 is SYDVKM. The CDR3 sequence is CASSFEEGPTDTQYF. CDR3 nucleotides: TGTGCCAGCAGTTTTGAGGAGGGTCCCACAGATACGCAGTATTTT.

On this clonotype itself: A much larger clone lies one base from this, so it may be a read error. The chain links TRBV25-1 to TRBJ2-7; 8 positions match TRBD1. From germline, CDR1 is MGHDK and CDR2 SYGVNS. The CDR3 covers 13 residues. In DNA, the CDR3 is TGTACCAGCACCGGACAGGGCGAGAACGAGCAGTACTTC. Protein sequence: CTSTGQGENEQYF.

This clonotype showed up many times. The chain recombines TRBV29-1 with TRBJ1-5, with D possibly being TRBD1 (5 bases). CDR1 SQVTM and CDR2 ANQGSEA come from the germline V gene. The CDR3 spans 14 residues. Trimming took 4 bases from V and 6 from J, leaving 16 bases between them. CDR3 residues: CSVGDGRSGQPQHF. Here the CDR3 DNA reads TGCAGCGTTGGGGACGGACGGTCAGGTCAGCCCCAGCATTTT.

This clonotype was recorded a few times. The genes are TRBV30 and TRBJ2-2; a weak D match, TRBD2 (6 bases). Germline lookup yields CDR1 GTSNPN and CDR2 SVGIG (reference sequence). The CDR3 spans 14 residues. V was cut by 5 bases and J by 5 bases, with 15 bases left in between. The CDR3 DNA reads as TGTGCCTGGCGAACGGGACTCAGGACCGGGGAGCTGTTTTTT. As protein: CAWRTGLRTGELFF. Full variable domain (missing parts from reference TRBV30 and TRBJ2-2): SQTIHQWPATLVQPVGSPLSLECTVEGTSNPNLYWYRQAAGRGLQLLFYSVGIGQISSEVPQNLSASRPQDRQFILSSKKLLLSDSGFYLCAWRTGLRTGELFFGEGSRLTVL.

The V gene is TRBV29-1, the J gene TRBJ2-7; either TRBD1 or TRBD2 may fit D (5 bases each). The germline V gene has CDR1 SQVTM and CDR2 ANQGSEA. Trimming pared 1 base from V and 5 bases from J, leaving 9 bases between. There are 12 residues in the CDR3. This chain's CDR3 is CSVEVVGDEQYF. The DNA for the CDR3 is TGCAGCGTTGAAGTGGTGGGGGACGAGCAGTACTTC.

In this sample, this clonotype turned up many times. The J gene is TRBJ2-5, the V gene TRBV19, with D possibly being TRBD2 (6 bases). CDR1 LNHDA and CDR2 SQIVND come from the germline V gene (reference sequence). This CDR3 spans 13 amino acids. V was trimmed by 2 bases and J by 7 bases, leaving 11 bases between them. Here the CDR3 reads CASSITGAGTQYF. DNA for the CDR3: TGTGCCAGTAGTATAACGGGAGCTGGGACCCAGTACTTC.

This clonotype was counted at least ten times. The rearrangement links TRBV2 to TRBJ1-1; 9 nucleotides agree with TRBD1. This CDR3 is built from 16 residues. The J segment lost 5 bases and the V segment lost 2 bases, leaving 9 bases of the junction unmatched. Germline lookup yields CDR1 SNHLY and CDR2 FYNNEI. The CDR3 nucleotides read TGTGCCAGCAGTGAACCGGGACAGGGACGGAAAACTGAAGCTTTCTTT. This encodes CASSEPGQGRKTEAFF.

This clonotype was counted only a few times. The rearrangement joins TRBV15 to TRBJ2-7; D uncertain. CDR3 size: 14 residues. Germline values: CDR1 LNHNV, CDR2 YYDKDF (reference sequence). Trimming shortened V by 0 bases and J by 4 bases, and 10 bases separated the two germline ends. The CDR3 sequence is CATSRDVGVYEQYF. In nucleotides, the CDR3 is TGTGCCACCAGCAGAGATGTGGGTGTGTACGAGCAGTACTTC.

Within the sample, this clonotype is medium-sized. The rearrangement joins TRBV12-3 or TRBV12-4 to TRBJ1-1; 8 nucleotides line up with TRBD1. J gave up 3 bases and V 1 base, and 4 bases lay outside the gene matches. The CDR3 loop spans 15 amino acids. The CDR3 DNA is TGTGCCAGCAGTTTAGAAGGACAGGGTGACACTGAAGCTTTCTTT. It translates to CASSLEGQGDTEAFF.